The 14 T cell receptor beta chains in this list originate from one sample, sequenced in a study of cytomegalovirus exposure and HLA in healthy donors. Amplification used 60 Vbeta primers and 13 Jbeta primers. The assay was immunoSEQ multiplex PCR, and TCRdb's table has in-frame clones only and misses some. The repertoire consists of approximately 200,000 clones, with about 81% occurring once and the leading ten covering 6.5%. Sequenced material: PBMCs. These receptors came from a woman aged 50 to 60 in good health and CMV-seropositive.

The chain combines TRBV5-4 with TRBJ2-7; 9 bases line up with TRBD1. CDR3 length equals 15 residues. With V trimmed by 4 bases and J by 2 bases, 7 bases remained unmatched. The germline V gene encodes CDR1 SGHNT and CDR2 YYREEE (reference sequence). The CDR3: CASSRGTGPTYEQYF. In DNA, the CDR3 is TGTGCCAGCAGCCGGGGGACAGGGCCAACCTACGAGCAGTACTTC.

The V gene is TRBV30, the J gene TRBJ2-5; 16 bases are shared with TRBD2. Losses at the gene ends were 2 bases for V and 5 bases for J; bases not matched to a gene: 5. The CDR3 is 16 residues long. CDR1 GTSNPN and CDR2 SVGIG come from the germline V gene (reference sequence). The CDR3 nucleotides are TGTGCCTGGAGTAAGGGACTAGCGGGAGGGGGTGAGACCCAGTACTTC. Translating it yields CAWSKGLAGGGETQYF.

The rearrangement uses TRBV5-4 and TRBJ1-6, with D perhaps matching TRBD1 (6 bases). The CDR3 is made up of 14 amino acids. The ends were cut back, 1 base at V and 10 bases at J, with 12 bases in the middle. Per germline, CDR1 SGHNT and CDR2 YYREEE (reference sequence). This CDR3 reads CASSLSQGHSPLHF. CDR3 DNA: TGTGCCAGCAGCTTGAGTCAGGGGCACTCACCCCTCCACTTT.

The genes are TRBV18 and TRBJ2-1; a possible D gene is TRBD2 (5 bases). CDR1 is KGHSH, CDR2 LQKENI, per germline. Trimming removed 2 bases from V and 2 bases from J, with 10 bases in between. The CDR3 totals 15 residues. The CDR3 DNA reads TGTGCCAGCTCACCAGATCAACTAGCCTACAATGAGCAGTTCTTC. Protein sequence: CASSPDQLAYNEQFF.

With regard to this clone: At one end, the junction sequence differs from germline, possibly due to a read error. DNA for the CDR3: TGTGCCAGTATGGTGACAGGTGGGAACAGTCAGTACTTC. Amino acid sequence: CASMVTGGNSQYF. The chain carries TRBV19 and TRBJ2-4; weak D call: TRBD1 (6 bases). This CDR3 is built from 13 residues. Per the germline V gene, CDR1 is LNHDA and CDR2 is SQIVND (reference sequence).

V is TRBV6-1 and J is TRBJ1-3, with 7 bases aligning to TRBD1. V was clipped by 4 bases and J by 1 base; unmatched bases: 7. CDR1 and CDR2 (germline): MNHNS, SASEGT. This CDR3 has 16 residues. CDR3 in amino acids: CASSADRVLSGNTIYF. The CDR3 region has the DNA TGTGCCAGCAGTGCCGACAGGGTCTTATCTGGAAACACCATATATTTT.

The chain's CDR3 is CASSFGSNEKLFF. As DNA, the CDR3 is TGTGCCAGTAGTTTCGGGAGTAATGAAAAACTGTTTTTT. The V and J genes are TRBV19 and TRBJ1-4; unclear D gene. The germline V gene has CDR1 LNHDA and CDR2 SQIVND (reference sequence). This CDR3 is 13 amino acids long. Between the trimmed V and J ends, which lost 5 bases and 4 bases, there was a span of 8 bases.

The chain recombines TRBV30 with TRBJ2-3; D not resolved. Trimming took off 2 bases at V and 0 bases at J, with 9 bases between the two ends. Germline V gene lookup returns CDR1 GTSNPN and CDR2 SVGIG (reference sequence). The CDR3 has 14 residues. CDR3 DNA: TGTGCCTGGAGTAATTTCGGGAGCACAGATACGCAGTATTTT. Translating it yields CAWSNFGSTDTQYF.

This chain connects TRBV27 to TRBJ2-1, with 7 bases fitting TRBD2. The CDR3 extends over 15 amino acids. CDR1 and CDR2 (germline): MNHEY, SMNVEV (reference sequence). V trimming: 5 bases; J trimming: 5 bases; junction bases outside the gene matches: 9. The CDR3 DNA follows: TGTGCCAGCAGTCCCCGGGAGGCCCGCCACAATGAGCAGTTCTTC. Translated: CASSPREARHNEQFF.

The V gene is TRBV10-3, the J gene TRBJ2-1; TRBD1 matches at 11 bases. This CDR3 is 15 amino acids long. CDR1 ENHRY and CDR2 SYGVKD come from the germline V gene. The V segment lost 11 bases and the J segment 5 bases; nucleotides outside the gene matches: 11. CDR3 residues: CAARSGTGGHNEQFF. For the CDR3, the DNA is TGTGCCGCCCGATCCGGGACAGGGGGACACAATGAGCAGTTCTTC.

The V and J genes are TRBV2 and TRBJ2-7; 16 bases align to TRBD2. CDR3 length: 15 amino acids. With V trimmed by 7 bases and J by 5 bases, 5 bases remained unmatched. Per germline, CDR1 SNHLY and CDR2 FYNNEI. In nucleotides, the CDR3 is TGTGCCAGCACCGGGACTAGCGGGAGGGCTAACGAGCAGTACTTC. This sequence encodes CASTGTSGRANEQYF.

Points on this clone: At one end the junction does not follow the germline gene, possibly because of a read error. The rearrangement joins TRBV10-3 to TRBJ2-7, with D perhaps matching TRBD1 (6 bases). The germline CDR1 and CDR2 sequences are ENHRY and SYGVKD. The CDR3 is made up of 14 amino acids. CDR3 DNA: TGTGCCATCAGCGAGTGGGACACTTCCTACGAGCAGTACTTC. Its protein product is CAISEWDTSYEQYF.

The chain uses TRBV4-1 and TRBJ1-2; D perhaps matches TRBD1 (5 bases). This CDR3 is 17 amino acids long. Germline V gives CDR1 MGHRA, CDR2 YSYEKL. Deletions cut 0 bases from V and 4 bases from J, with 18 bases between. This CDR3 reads CASSQDTSAGYLYGYTF. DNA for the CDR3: TGCGCCAGCAGCCAAGATACCTCGGCAGGGTATCTCTATGGCTACACCTTC.

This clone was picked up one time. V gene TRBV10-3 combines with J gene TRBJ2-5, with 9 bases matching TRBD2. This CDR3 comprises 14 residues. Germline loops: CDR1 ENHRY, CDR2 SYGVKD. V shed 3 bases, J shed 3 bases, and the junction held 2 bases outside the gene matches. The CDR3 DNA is TGTGCCATCAGTGAAGCGGGGGGAAAAGAGACCCAGTACTTC. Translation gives CAISEAGGKETQYF.